Described below is a single T cell receptor beta chain sequence and its context. Methods used by the authors: Estimation of nucleated cell counts relied on the amplification of reference gene primers. This table comes from immunoSEQ multiplex PCR, and its TCRdb copy is limited to in-frame clones, with some not included. The DNA was the basis for D and trimming; V, J and clone size are from that table. The table has 300,000 to 400,000 clones, 88% seen once. The source of the sample is a study of blood T cell repertoires in COVID-19. About the study: Both acute and convalescent COVID-19 samples were obtained from the United States, Italy and Spain. T cells, B-cell-depleted T cells, or PBMCs supplied cDNA or gDNA.

V was shortened by 1 base and J by 5 bases, with 6 bases between the two germline ends. This CDR3 region has 13 residues. Germline values: CDR1 LGHNT, CDR2 FRNRAP. Seattle's enrolled individuals joined amid active infection and were then monitored longitudinally. Sequencing input: peripheral blood. The source of this sequence is a woman in her 70s with COVID-19, enrolled during active disease. The chain employs TRBV12-5 and TRBJ1-5; the D gene is possibly TRBD1 (5 bases). The CDR3 loop reads CASGLEGDQPQHF. In DNA form, the CDR3 reads TGTGCTAGTGGTTTGGAAGGGGATCAGCCCCAGCATTTT.